A single sample is the source of the 11 T cell receptor beta chains below, sequenced in a study of T cell responses to AZD1222 COVID-19 vaccine. Repertoires were generated with immunoSEQ multiplex PCR, while TCRdb's copy carries only in-frame clones and drops some. The sample holds some 100,000 clones; about 88% are singletons and the top ten take 16%. Sequencing was performed on peripheral blood, taken on day 0 of AZD1222 vaccination. The receptors were gathered from an adult in good health.

The J gene is TRBJ2-7, the V gene TRBV7-3; tentative D call: TRBD1 (6 bases). The V end lost 3 bases, the J end lost 6 bases, and 9 bases lay between the germline ends. The CDR3 extends over 12 amino acids. The V gene's germline CDR1 is SGHTA and CDR2 FQGTGA. CDR3 region: CASSFLGGEQYF. The CDR3 nucleotides read TGTGCCAGCAGCTTCCTAGGGGGCGAGCAGTACTTC.

The V gene is TRBV28, the J gene TRBJ1-2, with D possibly TRBD1 on 5 matching bases. This CDR3 comprises 13 residues. V was clipped by 5 bases and J by 8 bases, with 15 bases between them. In germline, CDR1 is MDHEN, CDR2 SYDVKM. The DNA of the CDR3 is TGTGCCAGCAGTACCCCGCGGGGGGTCGGCTACACCTTC. Translated: CASSTPRGVGYTF.

This clone occurred once. The V and J genes are TRBV11-2 and TRBJ2-1, with D hard to call. The ends were cut back, 6 bases at V and 5 bases at J, with 14 bases in the middle. The germline gives CDR1 SGHAT, CDR2 FQNNGV. CDR3 length: 14 residues. The chain's CDR3 is CASSKNLGDNEQFF. Written as DNA, the CDR3 is TGTGCCAGCAGTAAGAACCTGGGCGACAATGAGCAGTTCTTC.

The J gene is TRBJ2-7, the V gene TRBV27, with TRBD1 matching 9 bases. V lost 5 bases, J lost 4 bases, and 9 bases stayed unmatched. The CDR3 covers 15 residues. From germline, CDR1 is MNHEY and CDR2 SMNVEV (reference sequence). The CDR3 DNA reads TGTGCCAGCAGTCCATCCGGGACAGGGTCGTACGAGCAGTACTTC. It translates to CASSPSGTGSYEQYF.

The V and J genes are TRBV10-3 and TRBJ1-1, with D perhaps TRBD1 (5 bases). This CDR3 is 13 amino acids long. V dropped 7 bases and J dropped 9 bases, with 18 bases sitting between them. Germline-derived CDR1 and CDR2 are ENHRY and SYGVKD. The DNA for the CDR3 is TGTGCCATCAAACAATTCGGGGGATTCAAAGCTTTCTTT. It translates to CAIKQFGGFKAFF.

The chain is built from TRBV28 and TRBJ2-7; 10 bases are a match to TRBD1. CDR3 size: 14 residues. The J segment lost 5 bases and the V segment lost 3 bases, leaving 4 bases of the junction unmatched. In germline, CDR1 is MDHEN, CDR2 SYDVKM. CDR3 in DNA: TGTGCCAGCAGTTTCGCGACAGGGGGCGACGAGCAGTACTTC. It encodes CASSFATGGDEQYF.

The chain joins TRBV11-2 to TRBJ2-6; D not certain. V lost 1 base to trimming and J lost 2 bases, with 6 bases between them. The CDR3 extends over 15 amino acids. The germline CDR1 and CDR2 sequences are SGHAT and FQNNGV. The DNA of the CDR3 is TGTGCCAGCAGCTTAGTAGGGACTGGGGCCAACGTCCTGACTTTC. This codes for CASSLVGTGANVLTF.

The chain employs TRBV28 and TRBJ1-6, with TRBD1 matching 8 bases. The trim removed 5 bases at V and 8 bases at J, leaving 8 bases unmatched. This CDR3 spans 15 amino acids. The germline gives CDR1 MDHEN, CDR2 SYDVKM. This CDR3 is CASSIPTGADSPLHF. CDR3 sequence (DNA): TGTGCCAGCAGTATTCCGACAGGGGCGGATTCACCCCTCCACTTT. The full variable domain, its missing parts supplied by reference TRBV28 and TRBJ1-6, is DVKVTQSSRYLVKRTGEKVFLECVQDMDHENMFWYRQDPGLGLRLIYFSYDVKMKEKGDIPEGYSVSREKKERFSLILESASTNQTSMYLCASSIPTGADSPLHFGNGTRLTVT.

The chain joins TRBV30 to TRBJ1-6; no definite D call. Per germline, CDR1 GTSNPN and CDR2 SVGIG (reference sequence). Between the trimmed V and J ends, which lost 1 base and 9 bases, there was a span of 16 bases. The CDR3 runs to 15 residues. CDR3 bases: TGTGCCTGGAGTGAGGGCACTAACGTAGGTTCACCCCTCCACTTT. Translation gives CAWSEGTNVGSPLHF.

The chain combines TRBV7-2 with TRBJ2-1; the match to TRBD2 covers 7 bases. The CDR3 is 13 amino acids. Germline V lookup: CDR1 SGHTA, CDR2 FQGNSA. The V segment lost 4 bases and the J segment 6 bases; nucleotides outside the gene matches: 3. The CDR3: CASSSSSGNEQFF. CDR3 in DNA: TGTGCCAGCAGCTCTTCTAGCGGCAATGAGCAGTTCTTC. Combining the CDR3 with reference TRBV7-2 and TRBJ2-1 gives the whole variable domain GAGVSQSPSNKVTEKGKDVELRCDPISGHTALYWYRQSLGQGLEFLIYFQGNSAPDKSGLPSDRFSAERTGGSVSTLTIQRTQQEDSAVYLCASSSSSGNEQFFGPGTRLTVL.

The V gene is TRBV30, the J gene TRBJ1-3, with D possibly being TRBD1 (5 bases). Germline V gene data show CDR1 as GTSNPN and CDR2 as SVGIG (reference sequence). CDR3 length equals 14 residues. The ends were cut back, 1 base at V and 6 bases at J, with 13 bases in the middle. CDR3 DNA sequence: TGTGCCTGGAGTGCAGGACACTTCGAAAACACCATATATTTT. The encoded protein is CAWSAGHFENTIYF.